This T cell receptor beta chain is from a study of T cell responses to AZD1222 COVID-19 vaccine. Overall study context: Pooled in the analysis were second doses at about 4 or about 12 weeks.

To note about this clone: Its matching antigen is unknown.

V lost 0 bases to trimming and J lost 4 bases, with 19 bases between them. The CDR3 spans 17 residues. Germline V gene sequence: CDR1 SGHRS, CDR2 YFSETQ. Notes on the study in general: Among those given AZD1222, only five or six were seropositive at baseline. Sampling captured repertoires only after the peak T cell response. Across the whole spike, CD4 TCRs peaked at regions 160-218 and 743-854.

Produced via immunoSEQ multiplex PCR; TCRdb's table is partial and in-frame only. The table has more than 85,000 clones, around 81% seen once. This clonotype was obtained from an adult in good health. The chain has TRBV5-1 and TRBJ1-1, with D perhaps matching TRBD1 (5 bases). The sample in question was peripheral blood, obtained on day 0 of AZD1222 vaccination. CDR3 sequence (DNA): TGCGCCAGCAGCTTGGCCGGGGGAGGTGGGCTTAGCACTGAAGCTTTCTTT. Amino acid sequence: CASSLAGGGGLSTEAFF.